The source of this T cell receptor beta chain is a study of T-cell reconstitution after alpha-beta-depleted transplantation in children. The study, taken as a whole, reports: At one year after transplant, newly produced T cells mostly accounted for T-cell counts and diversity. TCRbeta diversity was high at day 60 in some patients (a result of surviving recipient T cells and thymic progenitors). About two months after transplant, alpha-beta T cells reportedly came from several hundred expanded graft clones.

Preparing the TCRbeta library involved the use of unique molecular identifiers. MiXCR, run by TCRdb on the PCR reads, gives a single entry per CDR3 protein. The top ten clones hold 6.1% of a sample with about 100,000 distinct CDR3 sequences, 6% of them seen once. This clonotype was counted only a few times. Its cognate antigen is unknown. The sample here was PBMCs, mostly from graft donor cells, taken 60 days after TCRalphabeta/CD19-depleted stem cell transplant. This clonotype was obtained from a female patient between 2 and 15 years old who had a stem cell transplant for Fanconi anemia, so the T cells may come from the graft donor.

The CDR3 region has the DNA TGCAGTGCTAGCCTACTAGCGGGAGTAGCTGGGGCCAACGTCCTGACTTTC. Amino acids: CSASLLAGVAGANVLTF. The chain links TRBV20-1 to TRBJ2-6, with 11 bases lining up with TRBD2. The CDR3 contains 17 residues. The V gene's germline CDR1 is DFQATT and CDR2 SNEGSKA (reference sequence). V was clipped by 3 bases and J by 2 bases; unmatched bases: 6.